The present entry profiles one TCR beta chain with its context. No antigen is known for it. This specimen comes from a study of spatial heterogeneity in lung cancer. Via MiXCR, TCRdb re-called the 5' RACE reads, giving one row per CDR3 protein. The sample carries under 75,000 distinct CDR3 sequences, roughly 14% recorded once. The time point is: sample taken at primary tumor resection. Without sorting, whole RNA was sequenced from tumor, nontumor lung or frozen PBMC. The CDR3 totals 13 residues. The V gene lost 3 bases and the J gene lost 7 bases, with 14 bases spanning the gap. CDR1 DFQATT and CDR2 SNEGSKA come from the germline V gene (reference sequence). General study findings and limits: Ubiquitous expanded tumor TCRs appeared in blood more at resection than follow-up.

The TCR sequence derives from a male donor with early-stage non-small cell lung cancer. This chain links TRBV20-1 with TRBJ2-3; D remains ambiguous. The specimen comprised PBMCs, sampled at surgery. CDR3: CSARTGQPYTQYF. In nucleotides, the CDR3 is TGCAGTGCTAGGACCGGGCAGCCTTATACGCAGTATTTT.